This entry is about one T cell receptor (beta chain). Coverage ceases 3 residues before the CDR3 finishes, and the germline J gene fills in the end. The method was immunoSEQ multiplex PCR; TCRdb's version includes in-frame clones alone and lacks a portion of them. The sample data list around 21,000 clones. The germline CDR1 and CDR2 sequences are GTSNPN and SVGIG (reference sequence). The CDR3 totals 15 residues. Losses at the gene ends were 5 bases for V and 2 bases for J; bases not matched to a gene: 6. The entry originates in a study of T cells in women clearing cervical HPV infection. The sequence was obtained from a woman aged 18 to 75 with a cervical HPV16 infection that either progressed to CIN3+ or cleared (not recorded which). The specimen sequenced was blood buffy coat. The chain employs TRBV30 and TRBJ2-3; 11 nucleotides line up with TRBD1. CDR3 sequence reads: CAWGQGASPTDTQYF. CDR3 bases read: TGTGCCTGGGGACAGGGGGCGAGTCCCACAGATACG.